This is a list of T cell receptor beta chains from one sample in a study of T-cell reconstitution after alpha-beta-depleted transplantation in children. TCRdb used MiXCR to reprocess the PCR reads, holding one entry per CDR3 protein. The sample includes 600,000 to 800,000 distinct CDR3 sequences, around 13% of them seen just once. The source was PBMCs, collected before TCRalphabeta/CD19-depleted stem cell transplant. All receptors come from a girl aged 2 to 9 with congenital amegakaryocytic thrombocytopenia, due to receive a stem cell transplant. Each CDR3 is given without its conserved first and last residue. The order of the fields is CDR3 length, J gene, V gene, CDR3 protein.

length: 13; J: TRBJ2-1; V: TRBV12-3/TRBV12-4; CDR3: ASSLMGQGNSHQF
length: 14; J: TRBJ2-1; V: TRBV19; CDR3: ASSKLAGGPNNEQF
length: 15; J: TRBJ2-7; V: TRBV5-1; CDR3: ASSLRGGPSTSYEQY
length: 14; J: TRBJ2-1; V: TRBV12-3/TRBV12-4; CDR3: ASSSPPIGSYNEQF
length: 17; J: TRBJ2-1; V: TRBV7-7; CDR3: ASSRPGLAGGPTNNEQF
length: 11; J: TRBJ2-2; V: TRBV6-1; CDR3: ASSHVAGRELF
length: 12; J: TRBJ2-7; V: TRBV11-2; CDR3: ASSPIKGPYEQY
length: 8; J: TRBJ2-5; V: TRBV28; CDR3: ASSFETQY
length: 11; J: TRBJ2-1; V: TRBV2; CDR3: ASSVSSDNEQF
length: 9; J: TRBJ2-3; V: TRBV20-1; CDR3: SLLSTDTQY
length: 14; J: TRBJ1-6; V: TRBV7-6; CDR3: ASSLQRSSYNSPLH
length: 12; J: TRBJ2-3; V: TRBV6-5; CDR3: ASSYNSAGTRQY
length: 11; J: TRBJ2-1; V: TRBV2; CDR3: ASRQRSGDEQF
length: 13; J: TRBJ2-1; V: TRBV7-7; CDR3: ASSLGGVSYNEQF
length: 14; J: TRBJ1-5; V: TRBV12-3/TRBV12-4; CDR3: ASSGGTGKANQPQH
length: 10; J: TRBJ1-2; V: TRBV12-3/TRBV12-4; CDR3: ASRTGVLGYT
length: 13; J: TRBJ2-3; V: TRBV24-1; CDR3: ATSDRDLGKDTQY
length: 14; J: TRBJ2-3; V: TRBV20-1; CDR3: SAGGASQLLSDTQY
length: 12; J: TRBJ2-2; V: TRBV5-1; CDR3: ASSLARASEELF
length: 12; J: TRBJ1-1; V: TRBV20-1; CDR3: SARDRGSNTEAF
length: 9; J: TRBJ1-1; V: TRBV20-1; CDR3: SAQMNTEAF
length: 11; J: TRBJ1-2; V: TRBV20-1; CDR3: SARKSGGYGYT
length: 13; J: TRBJ2-1; V: TRBV5-1; CDR3: ASSWLAGEGNEQF
length: 15; J: TRBJ2-6; V: TRBV10-3; CDR3: AISRQGGDSGANVLT
length: 12; J: TRBJ1-6; V: TRBV20-1; CDR3: SARVGLQNSPLH
length: 15; J: TRBJ2-5; V: TRBV15; CDR3: ATSRKTGGPNQETQY
length: 12; J: TRBJ1-4; V: TRBV15; CDR3: ATSRDTADEKLF
length: 11; J: TRBJ2-7; V: TRBV7-9; CDR3: ASSLTDSYEQY
length: 14; J: TRBJ2-7; V: TRBV5-1; CDR3: ASSESRAGSSYEQY
length: 13; J: TRBJ1-1; V: TRBV30; CDR3: AWSVRPGMKTEAF
length: 12; J: TRBJ2-7; V: TRBV4-2; CDR3: ASSQALSTYEQY
length: 15; J: TRBJ2-5; V: TRBV29-1; CDR3: SVGYLAGFSSQETQY
length: 11; J: TRBJ2-5; V: TRBV10-2; CDR3: ASSRMGLETQY
length: 12; J: TRBJ2-3; V: TRBV5-1; CDR3: ASSLYTSTDTQY